The T cell receptor beta chain described here comes from a study of cytomegalovirus exposure and HLA in healthy donors. Study-wide points: V- and J-gene trimming of TCR beta was linked (in a later analysis) to a missense DCLRE1C variant. Most CMV-associated TCR beta chains appeared HLA-restricted in a later analysis. HLA allele associations emerged for under 20,000 TCR beta sequences in a later analysis, at 0.05 false discovery rate.

The CDR3 consists of 15 residues. After removal of 6 bases from V and 7 bases from J, the junction contained 7 bases not matched to a gene. CDR1 ENHRY and CDR2 SYGVKD come from the germline V gene. With respect to this clone: Its target is unknown.

PCR employed 60 Vbeta and 13 Jbeta primers. Using immunoSEQ multiplex PCR, the repertoire was profiled, and TCRdb retains in-frame clones only, with some absent. Its clone listing holds some 120,000 clones. Sequenced material: PBMCs. The chain recombines TRBV10-3 with TRBJ2-3, with 13 bases that match TRBD2. This sequence was found in a middle-aged man in good health and CMV-seronegative. CDR3 DNA sequence: TGTGCCATCAGGGAAGGACTAGCGGGAGTATATACGCAGTATTTT. Its translation: CAIREGLAGVYTQYF.